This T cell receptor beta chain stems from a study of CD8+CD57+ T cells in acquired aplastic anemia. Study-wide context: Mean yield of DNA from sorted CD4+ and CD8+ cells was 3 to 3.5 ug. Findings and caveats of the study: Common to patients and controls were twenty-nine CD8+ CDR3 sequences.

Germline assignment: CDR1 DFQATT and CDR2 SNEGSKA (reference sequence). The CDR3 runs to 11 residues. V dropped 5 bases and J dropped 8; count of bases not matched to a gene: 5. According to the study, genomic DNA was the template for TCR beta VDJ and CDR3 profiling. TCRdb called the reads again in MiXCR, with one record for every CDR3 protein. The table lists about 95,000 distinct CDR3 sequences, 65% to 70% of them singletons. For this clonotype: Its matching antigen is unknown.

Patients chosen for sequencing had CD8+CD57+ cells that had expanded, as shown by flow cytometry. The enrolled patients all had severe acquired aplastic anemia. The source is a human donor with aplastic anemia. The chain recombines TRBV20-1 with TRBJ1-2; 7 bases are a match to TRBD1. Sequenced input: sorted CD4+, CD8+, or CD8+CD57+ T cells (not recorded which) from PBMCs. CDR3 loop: CSASDRAGYTF. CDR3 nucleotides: TGCAGTGCTTCTGACAGGGCAGGCTACACCTTC.